This TCR beta chain was identified in a study of vaccination and CD4 T cells after COVID-19. Sequencing of cultured CD4+ T cell DNA used the Oncomine TCR Beta short-read assay. TCRdb analysed the PCR reads with MiXCR anew, one entry per CDR3 protein. Of over 15,000 distinct CDR3 sequences listed, about 56% are singletons. Treatment of the sample: roughly nine-day PBMC culture with coronavirus spike peptide pools or control peptides (ViraFEST assay). To note about this clonotype: Its antigen remains unidentified.

The CDR3 runs to 17 residues. Per the germline V gene, CDR1 is SGHTA and CDR2 is FQGNSA. The V gene lost 1 base and the J gene lost 0 bases, with 13 bases spanning the gap. The sequence came from a human donor who had recovered from COVID-19. The gene calls are TRBV7-2 and TRBJ1-3; TRBD1 might be the D (5 bases). The sample was CD4+ T cells from blood, cultured in vitro, taken before SARS-CoV-2 vaccination. The CDR3 region has the DNA TGTGCCAGCAGCTTAGGGGGGGTCTTAACCTCTGGAAACACCATATATTTT. Translating it yields CASSLGGVLTSGNTIYF.